What follows are 31 T cell receptor beta chains derived from one specimen sequenced in a study of blood T cell repertoires in COVID-19. Method: immunoSEQ multiplex PCR; TCRdb's copy keeps in-frame clones and lacks some. The sample lists 350,000 or so clones, more than 75% occurring once. Material: peripheral blood. These receptor sequences come from a woman in her twenties or thirties with COVID-19, enrolled during active disease.

The J gene is TRBJ2-5, the V gene TRBV5-5, with TRBD2 matching over 8 bases. The CDR3 runs to 14 residues. The J segment lost 5 bases and the V segment lost 3 bases, leaving 6 bases of the junction unmatched. The germline V gene has CDR1 SGHKS and CDR2 YYEKEE (reference sequence). Here the CDR3 reads CASSSPGLGETQYF. DNA of the CDR3: TGTGCCAGCAGCTCTCCGGGACTAGGTGAGACCCAGTACTTC.

The chain employs TRBV28 and TRBJ1-4; 7 positions agree with TRBD1. Germline assignment: CDR1 MDHEN and CDR2 SYDVKM. V was clipped by 4 bases and J by 5 bases; unmatched bases: 4. This CDR3 region has 14 residues. CDR3 sequence reads: CASSSGTENEKLFF. The CDR3 nucleotides are TGTGCCAGCAGTTCCGGGACAGAGAATGAAAAACTGTTTTTT.

The V gene is TRBV5-5, the J gene TRBJ2-2, with D perhaps matching TRBD1 (5 bases). Trimming took off 0 bases at V and 9 bases at J, with 6 bases between the two ends. The germline V gene has CDR1 SGHKS and CDR2 YYEKEE (reference sequence). The CDR3 loop spans 12 amino acids. CDR3 nucleotide sequence: TGTGCCAGCAGCTTGGTGGGGCGGGAGCTGTTTTTT. Translating it yields CASSLVGRELFF.

The chain carries TRBV28 and TRBJ1-4; tentatively, D is TRBD1 (5 bases). V was cut by 7 bases and J by 3 bases, with 18 bases left in between. Germline CDR1 is MDHEN and CDR2 is SYDVKM. The CDR3 length is 16 residues. The CDR3 DNA reads TGTGCCAGCACGGGGGGAAGGGGTAGGGCTAATGAAAAACTGTTTTTT. This codes for CASTGGRGRANEKLFF.

The V and J genes are TRBV3-1 (or the pseudogene TRBV3-2) and TRBJ1-2; 8 positions agree with TRBD1. V shed 4 bases, J shed 8 bases, and the junction held 6 bases outside the gene matches. CDR3 length: 13 amino acids. Looked up from germline, CDR1 is LGHDT and CDR2 is YNNKEL (reference sequence). The CDR3 region is CASSRDRSRGYTF. CDR3 nucleotides: TGTGCCAGCAGCCGGGACAGGAGTAGGGGCTACACCTTC.

This clone showed up just a few times. CDR3 bases: TGTGCCAGCAGCTTGCCCCATGGCGGACTCTACGAGCAGTACTTC. It codes for CASSLPHGGLYEQYF. This rearrangement joins TRBV5-6 to TRBJ2-7; D is perhaps TRBD2 (5 bases). With 1 base removed from V and 3 bases from J, the gap between germline ends came to 14 bases. This CDR3 is 15 amino acids long. Germline CDR1 reads SGHDT; CDR2 reads YYEEEE.

The chain recombines TRBV10-3 with TRBJ1-3; 7 bases map to TRBD1. The CDR3 covers 15 residues. Germline V gives CDR1 ENHRY, CDR2 SYGVKD. The V segment lost 4 bases and the J segment 2 bases; nucleotides outside the gene matches: 5. The CDR3 here is CAISATGQAGNTIYF. The CDR3 coding sequence is TGTGCCATCAGTGCGACAGGGCAGGCTGGAAACACCATATATTTT.

The chain employs TRBV5-6 and TRBJ1-2, with 9 bases fitting TRBD1. The CDR3 sequence is 16 residues long. Germline V gene sequence: CDR1 SGHDT, CDR2 YYEEEE. V lost 1 base and J lost 6; bases outside the gene matches: 10. CDR3 loop: CASSLIRDRVINGYTF. CDR3 nucleotides: TGTGCCAGCAGCTTGATAAGGGACAGGGTTATCAATGGCTACACCTTC.

V is TRBV9 and J is TRBJ1-2; 9 positions agree with TRBD1. The germline V gene encodes CDR1 SGDLS and CDR2 YYNGEE. The CDR3 is 16 amino acids. The trim removed 0 bases at V and 3 bases at J, leaving 6 bases unmatched. The chain's CDR3 is CASSVAGDRAHYGYTF. The CDR3 DNA sequence: TGTGCCAGCAGCGTAGCTGGGGACAGGGCTCACTATGGCTACACCTTC.

V gene TRBV3-1 (or the pseudogene TRBV3-2) combines with J gene TRBJ2-1, with 8 bases fitting TRBD2. The CDR3 totals 14 residues. The germline V gene has CDR1 LGHDT and CDR2 YNNKEL (reference sequence). V lost 6 bases to trimming and J lost 8 bases; unmatched junction nucleotides: 9. CDR3 coding DNA: TGTGCCAGCAGTTCAGGGACTAGTAATCATGAGCAGTTCTTC. This gives the protein CASSSGTSNHEQFF.

The chain links TRBV6-5 to TRBJ2-3; 10 nucleotides align to TRBD2. CDR3 length equals 14 residues. Germline CDR1 MNHEY, CDR2 SVGAGI. The trim removed 5 bases at V and 7 bases at J, leaving 6 bases unmatched. CDR3 coding DNA: TGTGCCAGCAGTATACTAGCGGGAAGGTATACGCAGTATTTT. This encodes CASSILAGRYTQYF.

This chain connects TRBV10-3 to TRBJ1-2; 8 positions agree with TRBD1. Germline lookup yields CDR1 ENHRY and CDR2 SYGVKD. The CDR3 runs 16 residues. The V gene end was trimmed by 0 bases and the J gene end by 4 bases; junction bases not matched to a gene: 7. CDR3: CAISESPADRGYGYTF. The CDR3, as DNA: TGTGCCATCAGTGAGTCGCCGGCAGACAGGGGCTATGGCTACACCTTC.

This clone was recorded once. This rearrangement joins TRBV9 to TRBJ2-2; TRBD2 matches 8 bases. V dropped 3 bases and J dropped 3; count of bases not matched to a gene: 4. Germline V gene sequence: CDR1 SGDLS, CDR2 YYNGEE. The CDR3 contains 15 residues. The CDR3 coding sequence is TGTGCCAGCAGCGCCAGGCGGGAGGACACCGGGGAGCTGTTTTTT. Translation: CASSARREDTGELFF.

Worth noting for this clone: Other DNA sequences in the sample encode the same CDR3. The rearrangement uses TRBV6-1 and TRBJ1-5; 7 bases fit TRBD1. Germline lookup yields CDR1 MNHNS and CDR2 SASEGT. This CDR3 has 15 amino acids. The trim removed 3 bases at V and 1 base at J, leaving 3 bases unmatched. Here the CDR3 reads CASSEAGGSNQPQHF. CDR3 sequence (DNA): TGTGCCAGCAGTGAGGCAGGGGGAAGCAATCAGCCCCAGCATTTT.

The V gene is TRBV21-1, the J gene TRBJ2-3; TRBD1 reflects the table's D call only, with no check against the DNA. TRBV21-1 is reported as a pseudogene. The CDR3 has 12 amino acids. CDR3 nucleotide sequence: TGTGCCAGCAGGGACAACACAGATACGCAGTATTTT. It codes for CASRDNTDTQYF.

This chain uses TRBV25-1 with TRBJ2-4; D possibly corresponds to TRBD1 (6 bases). Germline assignment: CDR1 MGHDK and CDR2 SYGVNS. The CDR3 runs to 14 residues. Trimming took 2 bases from V and 8 from J, leaving 13 bases between them. The chain's CDR3 is CASSETGINDIQYF. CDR3 bases: TGTGCCAGCAGTGAAACAGGGATTAATGACATTCAGTACTTC.

The rearrangement joins TRBV3-1 (or the pseudogene TRBV3-2) to TRBJ2-2; 7 bases align to TRBD1. CDR1 is LGHDT and CDR2 is YNNKEL in the germline V gene (reference sequence). This CDR3 is built from 18 residues. Trimming cost V 3 bases and J 0 bases; bases outside gene matches: 10. In DNA form, the CDR3 reads TGTGCCAGCAGCCACGGTGACAGGGTCAATGCGAACACCGGGGAGCTGTTTTTT. This translates into CASSHGDRVNANTGELFF.

The gene calls are TRBV4-2 and TRBJ1-2, with D hard to call. V was trimmed by 0 bases and J by 5 bases, leaving 16 bases between them. Germline assignment: CDR1 LGHNA and CDR2 YNFKEQ. This CDR3 comprises 16 residues. CDR3 in DNA: TGTGCCAGCAGCCAAGATTTATCCGGGGAGATATATGGCTACACCTTC. It encodes CASSQDLSGEIYGYTF.

This chain connects TRBV30 to TRBJ2-7; 7 bases agree with TRBD1. Germline V gene lookup returns CDR1 GTSNPN and CDR2 SVGIG (reference sequence). CDR3 length: 13 residues. Trimming cost V 0 bases and J 3 bases; bases outside gene matches: 2. In nucleotides, the CDR3 is TGTGCCTGGAGTGTCAACAGGGGCTACGAGCAGTACTTC. It is translated as CAWSVNRGYEQYF.

V usage is TRBV4-1 and J usage is TRBJ2-1; 9 nucleotides align to TRBD2. Germline loops: CDR1 MGHRA, CDR2 YSYEKL. This CDR3 has 16 amino acids. V shed 0 bases and J 4 bases; nucleotides not matched to a gene: 4. The CDR3 sequence is CASSQDQSGGYNEQFF. The CDR3 bases are TGCGCCAGCAGCCAAGATCAAAGCGGGGGGTACAATGAGCAGTTCTTC.

Only one count was recorded for this clone. Other DNA sequences in this sample translate to the same CDR3. The chain carries TRBV9 and TRBJ2-7; 12 bases agree with TRBD2. CDR1 and CDR2 from the germline V gene are SGDLS and YYNGEE. The CDR3 contains 16 residues. V shed 0 bases and J 4 bases; nucleotides not matched to a gene: 5. CDR3 region: CASSVGLAGGPYEQYF. The CDR3 region has the DNA TGTGCCAGCAGCGTAGGGCTAGCGGGAGGGCCATACGAGCAGTACTTC.

CDR3 coding DNA: TGTGCCTGGCGGACTAGCGGGAATTACAATGAGCAGTTCTTC. Translating it yields CAWRTSGNYNEQFF. The rearrangement uses TRBV30 and TRBJ2-1, with 12 bases that match TRBD2. Looked up from germline, CDR1 is GTSNPN and CDR2 is SVGIG (reference sequence). Trimming at V came to 5 bases and at J to 4 bases, leaving 3 bases not matched to a gene. This CDR3 is 14 amino acids long.

This clone was seen repeatedly, ten times or more. The CDR3 sequence: CASSLQYNEQFF. DNA for the CDR3: TGTGCCAGCAGCTTACAGTACAATGAGCAGTTCTTC. The chain recombines TRBV7-9 with TRBJ2-1; D remains ambiguous. Germline assignment: CDR1 SEHNR and CDR2 FQNEAQ (reference sequence). Deletions cut 2 bases from V and 4 bases from J, with 3 bases between. The length of the CDR3 is 12 residues.

The rearrangement uses TRBV13 and TRBJ2-7; no definite D call. The CDR3 extends over 14 amino acids. CDR1 is PRHDT, CDR2 FYEKMQ, per germline (reference sequence). The V and J ends lost 5 bases and 6 bases respectively, with 17 bases between them. DNA of the CDR3: TGTGCCAGCAGCCCCGAACACGGAGCGCTCGAGCAGTACTTC. As protein: CASSPEHGALEQYF.

The CDR3 loop is CASSWEAGGPNEQFF. DNA for the CDR3: TGTGCCAGCAGCTGGGAAGCGGGAGGGCCGAATGAGCAGTTCTTC. This chain joins TRBV7-3 and TRBJ2-1; 10 nucleotides agree with TRBD2. Trimming took 4 bases from V and 7 from J; bases not matched to a gene: 7. Germline V gene sequence: CDR1 SGHTA, CDR2 FQGTGA. The CDR3 spans 15 residues.

Regarding this clone: Other DNA sequences from this sample encode an identical CDR3 as well. CDR3 DNA: TGTGCCACCAGCAGAGGGACAGGGGCCTACGAGCAGTACTTC. Its translation is CATSRGTGAYEQYF. The rearrangement joins TRBV15 to TRBJ2-7, with TRBD1 matching 9 bases. After removal of 1 base from V and 2 bases from J, the junction contained 0 bases not matched to a gene. CDR3 length: 14 amino acids. Looked up from germline, CDR1 is LNHNV and CDR2 is YYDKDF (reference sequence). The full variable domain, its missing parts supplied by reference TRBV15 and TRBJ2-7, is DAMVIQNPRYQVTQFGKPVTLSCSQTLNHNVMYWYQQKSSQAPKLLFHYYDKDFNNEADTPDNFQSRRPNTSFCFLDIRSPGLGDTAMYLCATSRGTGAYEQYFGPGTRLTVT.

CDR3 sequence: CASSDKTGAGEQFF. CDR3 nucleotides: TGTGCCAGCAGCGATAAGACAGGGGCAGGGGAGCAGTTCTTC. The chain uses TRBV2 and TRBJ2-1; TRBD1 matches 8 bases. This CDR3 has 14 amino acids. V dropped 6 bases and J dropped 10; count of bases not matched to a gene: 11. Germline CDR1 is SNHLY and CDR2 is FYNNEI.

The chain joins TRBV18 to TRBJ2-5; 11 bases match TRBD2. Looked up from germline, CDR1 is KGHSH and CDR2 is LQKENI. The CDR3 loop spans 16 amino acids. V shed 4 bases, J shed 0 bases, and the junction held 4 bases outside the gene matches. The CDR3 protein is CASSRPGLADQETQYF. The CDR3 DNA is TGTGCCAGCTCACGTCCGGGACTAGCGGACCAAGAGACCCAGTACTTC.

V and J are TRBV9 and TRBJ1-4; no firm D call. Trimming removed 4 bases at V and 4 bases at J, with 11 bases between. Germline CDR1 SGDLS, CDR2 YYNGEE. The CDR3 contains 14 residues. DNA of the CDR3: TGTGCCAGCAGCTCCCTCGGGGATAATGAAAAACTGTTTTTT. Residues: CASSSLGDNEKLFF.

The sample holds a few counts of this clone. The chain joins TRBV5-1 to TRBJ2-1; D is possibly TRBD2 (6 bases). The V end was cut by 6 bases, the J end by 5 bases, with 15 bases between. Germline V gene lookup returns CDR1 SGHRS and CDR2 YFSETQ. This CDR3 spans 14 amino acids. CDR3 coding DNA: TGCGCCAGCACCCAAGATAGCGGAGACAATGAGCAGTTCTTC. Translated: CASTQDSGDNEQFF.

The V call is TRBV10-3, the J call TRBJ1-5; 10 bases line up with TRBD1. Germline values: CDR1 ENHRY, CDR2 SYGVKD. The CDR3 consists of 16 residues. Trimming cost V 0 bases and J 2 bases; bases outside gene matches: 1. The CDR3 bases are TGTGCCATCAGTGAGTCGGGGACAGGGGGCAATCAGCCCCAGCATTTT. It codes for CAISESGTGGNQPQHF.